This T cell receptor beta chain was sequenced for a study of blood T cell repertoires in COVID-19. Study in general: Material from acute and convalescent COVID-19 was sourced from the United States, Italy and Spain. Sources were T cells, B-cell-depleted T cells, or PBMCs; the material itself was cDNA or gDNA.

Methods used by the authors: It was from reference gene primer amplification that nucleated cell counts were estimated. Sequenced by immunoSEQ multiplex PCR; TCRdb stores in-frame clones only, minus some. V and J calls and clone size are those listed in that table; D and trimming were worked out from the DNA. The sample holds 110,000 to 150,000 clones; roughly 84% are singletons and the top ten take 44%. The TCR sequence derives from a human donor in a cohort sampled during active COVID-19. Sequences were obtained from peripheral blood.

The CDR3 region is CASSRTGLNTEAFF. Here the CDR3 DNA reads TGTGCCAGCAGCAGGACAGGCTTGAACACTGAAGCTTTCTTT. The chain couples TRBV5-8 to TRBJ1-1; 7 bases agree with TRBD1. This CDR3 spans 14 amino acids. Germline assignment: CDR1 SGHTS and CDR2 YDEGEE. Trimming cost V 4 bases and J 0 bases; bases outside gene matches: 3.